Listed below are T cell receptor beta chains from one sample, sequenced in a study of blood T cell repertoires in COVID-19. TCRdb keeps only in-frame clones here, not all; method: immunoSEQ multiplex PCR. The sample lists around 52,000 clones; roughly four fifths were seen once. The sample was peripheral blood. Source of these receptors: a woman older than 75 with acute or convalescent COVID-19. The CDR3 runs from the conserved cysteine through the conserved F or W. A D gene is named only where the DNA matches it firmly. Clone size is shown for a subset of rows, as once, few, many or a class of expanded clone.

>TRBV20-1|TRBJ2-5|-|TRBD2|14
TGCAGTGCTAGTCGGGGGAGGGACGCGGGGACCCAGTACTTC
CSASRGRDAGTQYF
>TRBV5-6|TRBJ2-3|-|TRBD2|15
TGTGCCAGCAGTTCTGGACTAGCGTGGACAGATACGCAGTATTTT
CASSSGLAWTDTQYF
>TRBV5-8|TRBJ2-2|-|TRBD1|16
TGTGCCAGCAGGTCGGGACAGGGGGCTTACCCCGGGGAGCTGTTTTTT
CASRSGQGAYPGELFF
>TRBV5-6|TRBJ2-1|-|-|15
TGTGCCAGCAGCTTGGTCAGGTCTTTCGACAATGAGCAGTTCTTC
CASSLVRSFDNEQFF
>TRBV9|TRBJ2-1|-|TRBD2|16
TGTGCCAGCAGCGTAGGGGCTAGCGGAACCTACAATGAGCAGTTCTTC
CASSVGASGTYNEQFF
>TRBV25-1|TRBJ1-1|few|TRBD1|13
TGTGCCAGCAAAAAGGGGGCTAACACTGAAGCTTTCTTT
CASKKGANTEAFF
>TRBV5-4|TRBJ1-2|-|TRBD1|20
TGTGCCAGCAGCCTAACTGCGGGGGGACAGGGGCGAAGGGGCTTTTATGGCTACACCTTC
CASSLTAGGQGRRGFYGYTF
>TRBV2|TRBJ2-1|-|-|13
TGTGCCAGCAGTGAAGCGGGGCGAAGGGAGCAGTTCTTC
CASSEAGRREQFF
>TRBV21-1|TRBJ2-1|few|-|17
TGTGCCAGCATCCTGGGCGCGGGAAGGTTCTCCTACAATGAGCAGTTCTTC
CASILGAGRFSYNEQFF
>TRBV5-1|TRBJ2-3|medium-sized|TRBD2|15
TGCGCCAGCAGCTTGGGACTAGCGGGAGCAGATACGCAGTATTTT
CASSLGLAGADTQYF
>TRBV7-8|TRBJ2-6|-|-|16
TGTGCCAGCAGCTGGTATAGCCGAGGCGGGGCCAACGTCCTGACTTTC
CASSWYSRGGANVLTF
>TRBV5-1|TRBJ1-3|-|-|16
TGCGCCAGCAGCGGGGGTGGTCCTCAGACGGGGGACACCATATATTTT
CASSGGGPQTGDTIYF
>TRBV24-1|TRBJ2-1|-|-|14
TGTGCCACCAGTACCAAAGGGGGCTACAATGAGCAGTTCTTC
CATSTKGGYNEQFF
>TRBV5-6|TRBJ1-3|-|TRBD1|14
TGTGCCAGCAGCTACAGGGGGCCAGGAAACACCATATATTTT
CASSYRGPGNTIYF
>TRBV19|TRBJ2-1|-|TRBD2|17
TGTGCCAGTAGTATAGTCCTTAGCGGGAGGTCAGGGGCTGAGCAGTTCTTC
CASSIVLSGRSGAEQFF
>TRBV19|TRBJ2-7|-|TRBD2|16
TGTGCCAGTAGTACTCAACTAGCGGGAGGGCGGAACGAGCAGTACTTC
CASSTQLAGGRNEQYF
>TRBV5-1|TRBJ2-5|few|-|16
TGCGCCAGCAGGCGAGAAGGTATCGGAAGCAGGGAGACCCAGTACTTC
CASRREGIGSRETQYF
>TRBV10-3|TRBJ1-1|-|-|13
TGTGCCATCCTTCCAGGGTTGAACACTGAAGCTTTCTTT
CAILPGLNTEAFF
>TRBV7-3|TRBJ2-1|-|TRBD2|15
TGTGCCAGCAGCTTGCGGCTAGCGGGGAACAATGAGCAGTTCTTC
CASSLRLAGNNEQFF
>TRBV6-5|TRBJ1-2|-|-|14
TGTGCCAGCAGTTATCGCGGTCAGAACTATGGCTACACCTTC
CASSYRGQNYGYTF
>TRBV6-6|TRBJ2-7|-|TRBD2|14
TGTGCCAGCCAAGGGACTAGCGGGAGGGACGAGCAGTACTTC
CASQGTSGRDEQYF
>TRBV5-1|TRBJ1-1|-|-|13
TGCGCCAGCTCCAGACAGCTGAACACTGAAGCTTTCTTT
CASSRQLNTEAFF
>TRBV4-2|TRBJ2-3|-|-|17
TGTGCCAGCAGCCAAAAAGGTAGCGGCGGGGGCACAGATACGCAGTATTTT
CASSQKGSGGGTDTQYF
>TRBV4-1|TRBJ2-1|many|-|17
TGCGCCAGCAGCCCCCAGCCCGGGTCGGAGGCCTACAATGAGCAGTTCTTC
CASSPQPGSEAYNEQFF
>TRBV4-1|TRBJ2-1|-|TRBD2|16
TGCGCCAGCAGCCCGTCTAGCGGGGGGGGCTTCGATGAGCAGTTCTTC
CASSPSSGGGFDEQFF